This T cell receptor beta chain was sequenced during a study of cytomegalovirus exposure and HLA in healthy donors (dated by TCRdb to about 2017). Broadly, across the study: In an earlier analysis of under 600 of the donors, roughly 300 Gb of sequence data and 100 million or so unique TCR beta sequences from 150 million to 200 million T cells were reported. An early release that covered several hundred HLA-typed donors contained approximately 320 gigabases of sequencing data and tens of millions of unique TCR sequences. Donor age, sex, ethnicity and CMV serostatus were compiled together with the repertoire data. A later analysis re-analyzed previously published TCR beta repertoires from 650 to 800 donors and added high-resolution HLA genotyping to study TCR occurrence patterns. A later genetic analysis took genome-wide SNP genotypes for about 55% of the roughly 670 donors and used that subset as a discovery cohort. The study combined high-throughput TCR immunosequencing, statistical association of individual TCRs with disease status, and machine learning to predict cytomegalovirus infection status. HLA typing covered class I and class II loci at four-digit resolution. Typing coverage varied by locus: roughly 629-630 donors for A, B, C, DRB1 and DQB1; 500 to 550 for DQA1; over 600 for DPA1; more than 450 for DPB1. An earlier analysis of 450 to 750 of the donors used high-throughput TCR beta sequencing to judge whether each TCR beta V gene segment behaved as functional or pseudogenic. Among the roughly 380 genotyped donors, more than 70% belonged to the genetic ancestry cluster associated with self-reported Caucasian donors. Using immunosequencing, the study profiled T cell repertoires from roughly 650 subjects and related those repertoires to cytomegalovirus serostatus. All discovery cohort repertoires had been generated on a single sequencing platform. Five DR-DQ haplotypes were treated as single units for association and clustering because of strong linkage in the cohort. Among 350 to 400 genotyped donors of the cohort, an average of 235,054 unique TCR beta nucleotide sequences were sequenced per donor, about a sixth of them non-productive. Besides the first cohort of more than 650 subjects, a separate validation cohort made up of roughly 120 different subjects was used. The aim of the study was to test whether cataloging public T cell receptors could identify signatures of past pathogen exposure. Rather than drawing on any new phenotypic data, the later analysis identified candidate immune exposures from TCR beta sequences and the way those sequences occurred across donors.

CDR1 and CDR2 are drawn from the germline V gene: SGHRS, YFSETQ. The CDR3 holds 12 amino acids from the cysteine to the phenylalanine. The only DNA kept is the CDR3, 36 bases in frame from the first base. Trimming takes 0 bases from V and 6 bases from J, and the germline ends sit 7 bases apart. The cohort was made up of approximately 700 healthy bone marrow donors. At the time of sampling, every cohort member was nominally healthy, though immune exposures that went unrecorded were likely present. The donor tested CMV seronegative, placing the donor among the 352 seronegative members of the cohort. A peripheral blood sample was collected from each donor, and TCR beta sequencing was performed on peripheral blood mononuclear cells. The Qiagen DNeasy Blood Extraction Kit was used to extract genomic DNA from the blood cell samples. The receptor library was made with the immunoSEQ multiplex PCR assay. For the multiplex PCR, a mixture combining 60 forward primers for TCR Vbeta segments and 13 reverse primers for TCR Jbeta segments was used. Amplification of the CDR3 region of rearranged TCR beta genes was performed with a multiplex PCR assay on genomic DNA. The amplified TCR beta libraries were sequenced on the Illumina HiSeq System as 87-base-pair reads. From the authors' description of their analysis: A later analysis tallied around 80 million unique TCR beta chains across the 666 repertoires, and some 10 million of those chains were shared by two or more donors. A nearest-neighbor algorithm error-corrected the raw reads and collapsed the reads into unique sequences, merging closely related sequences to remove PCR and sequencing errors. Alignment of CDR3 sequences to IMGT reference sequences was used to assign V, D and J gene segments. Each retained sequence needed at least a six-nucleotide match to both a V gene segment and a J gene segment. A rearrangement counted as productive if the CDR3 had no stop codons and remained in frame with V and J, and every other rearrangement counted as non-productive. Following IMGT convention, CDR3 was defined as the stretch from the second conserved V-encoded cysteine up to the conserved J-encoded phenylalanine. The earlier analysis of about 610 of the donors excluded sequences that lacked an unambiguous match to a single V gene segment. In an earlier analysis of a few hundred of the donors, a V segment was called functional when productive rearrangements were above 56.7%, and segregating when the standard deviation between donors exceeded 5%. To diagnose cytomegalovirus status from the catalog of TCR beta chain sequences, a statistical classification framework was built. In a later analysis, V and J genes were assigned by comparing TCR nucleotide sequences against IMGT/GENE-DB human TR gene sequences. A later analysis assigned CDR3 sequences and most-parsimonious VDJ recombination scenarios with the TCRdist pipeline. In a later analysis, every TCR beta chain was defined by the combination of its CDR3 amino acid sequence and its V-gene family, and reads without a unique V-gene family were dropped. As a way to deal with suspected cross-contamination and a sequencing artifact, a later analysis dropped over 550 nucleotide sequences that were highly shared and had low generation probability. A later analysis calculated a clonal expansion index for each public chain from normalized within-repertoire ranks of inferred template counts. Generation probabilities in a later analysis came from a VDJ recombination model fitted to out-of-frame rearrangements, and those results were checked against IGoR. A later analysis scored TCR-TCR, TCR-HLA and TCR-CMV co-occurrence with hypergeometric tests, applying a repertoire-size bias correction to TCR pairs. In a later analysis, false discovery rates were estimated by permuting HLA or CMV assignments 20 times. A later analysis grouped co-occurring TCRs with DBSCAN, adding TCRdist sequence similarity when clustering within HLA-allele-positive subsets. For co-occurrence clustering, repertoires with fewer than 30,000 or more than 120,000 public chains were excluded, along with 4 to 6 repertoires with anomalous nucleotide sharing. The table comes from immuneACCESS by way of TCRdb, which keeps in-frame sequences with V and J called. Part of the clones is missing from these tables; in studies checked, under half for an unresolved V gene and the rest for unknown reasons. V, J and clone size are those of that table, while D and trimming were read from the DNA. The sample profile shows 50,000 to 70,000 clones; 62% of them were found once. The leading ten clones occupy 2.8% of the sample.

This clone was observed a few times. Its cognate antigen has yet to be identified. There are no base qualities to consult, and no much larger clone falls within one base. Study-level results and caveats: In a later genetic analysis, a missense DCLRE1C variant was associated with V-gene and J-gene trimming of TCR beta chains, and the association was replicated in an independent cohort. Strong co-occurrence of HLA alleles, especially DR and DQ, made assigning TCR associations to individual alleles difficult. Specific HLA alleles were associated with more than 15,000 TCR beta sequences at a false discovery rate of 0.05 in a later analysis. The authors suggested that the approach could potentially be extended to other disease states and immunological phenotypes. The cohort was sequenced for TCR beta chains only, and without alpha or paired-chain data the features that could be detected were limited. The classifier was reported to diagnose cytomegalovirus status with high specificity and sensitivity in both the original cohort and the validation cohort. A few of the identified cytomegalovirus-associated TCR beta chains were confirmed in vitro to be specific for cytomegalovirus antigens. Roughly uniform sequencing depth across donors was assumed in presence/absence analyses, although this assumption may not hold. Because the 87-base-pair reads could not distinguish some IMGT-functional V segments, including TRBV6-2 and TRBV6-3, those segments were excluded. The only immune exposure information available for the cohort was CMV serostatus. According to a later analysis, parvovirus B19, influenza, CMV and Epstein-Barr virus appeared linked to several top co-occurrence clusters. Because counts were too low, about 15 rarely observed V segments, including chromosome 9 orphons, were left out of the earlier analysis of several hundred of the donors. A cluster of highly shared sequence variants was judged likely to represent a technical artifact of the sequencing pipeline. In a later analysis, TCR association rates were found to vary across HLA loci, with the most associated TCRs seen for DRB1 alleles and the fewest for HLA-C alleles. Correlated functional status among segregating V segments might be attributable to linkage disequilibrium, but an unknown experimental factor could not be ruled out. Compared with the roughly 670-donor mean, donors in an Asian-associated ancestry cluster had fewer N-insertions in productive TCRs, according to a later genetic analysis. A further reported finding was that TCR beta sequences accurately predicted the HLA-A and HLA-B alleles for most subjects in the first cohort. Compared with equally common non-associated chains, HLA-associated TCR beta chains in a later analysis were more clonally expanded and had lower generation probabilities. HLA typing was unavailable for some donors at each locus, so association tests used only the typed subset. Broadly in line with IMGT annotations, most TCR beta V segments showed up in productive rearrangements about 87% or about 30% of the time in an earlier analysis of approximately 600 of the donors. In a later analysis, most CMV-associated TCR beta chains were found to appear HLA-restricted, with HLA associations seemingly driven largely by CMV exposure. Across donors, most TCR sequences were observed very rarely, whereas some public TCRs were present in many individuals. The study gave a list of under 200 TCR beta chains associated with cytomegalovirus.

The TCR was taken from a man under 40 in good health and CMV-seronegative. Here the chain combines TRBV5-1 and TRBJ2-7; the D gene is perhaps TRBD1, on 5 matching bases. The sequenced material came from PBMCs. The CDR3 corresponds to CASSLVGLEQYF. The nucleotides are TGCGCCAGCAGCTTGGTGGGGCTCGAGCAGTACTTC.